What follows describes a single TCR beta chain. This specimen belongs to a study of blood T cell repertoires in COVID-19. For the study at large: From the United States, Italy and Spain came samples of acute and convalescent COVID-19. In each case, the material was cDNA or gDNA derived from T cells, B-cell-depleted T cells, or PBMCs.

Per the study methods: Estimation of nucleated cell counts relied on the amplification of reference gene primers. Assay: immunoSEQ multiplex PCR; the TCRdb copy retains only in-frame clones and omits some. D and trimming come from the DNA, and the V and J calls and clone size come from that table. The profile shows tens of thousands of clones, roughly 92% of them singletons. The Seattle patients joined while their infection was active and were tracked longitudinally afterward. V lost 2 bases and J lost 3; bases outside the gene matches: 6. Germline CDR1 and CDR2: SGHRS and YFSETQ. The CDR3 runs to 15 residues.

The rearrangement joins TRBV5-1 to TRBJ1-1; 8 nucleotides agree with TRBD1. This receptor was identified in a man in his forties or fifties with COVID-19, enrolled during active disease. The sequenced sample was peripheral blood. The CDR3 nucleotides are TGCGCCAGCAGCTTAGACAGGGGAGGAGACACTGAAGCTTTCTTT. This codes for CASSLDRGGDTEAFF.